A single sample gave rise to the 24 T cell receptor beta chains below, sequenced in a study of CD8+CD57+ T cells in acquired aplastic anemia. Genomic DNA served as template for TCR beta VDJ and CDR3 profiling. One entry per CDR3 protein, called by TCRdb with MiXCR from the reads. The profile shows under 350,000 distinct CDR3 sequences, under 60% of them singletons. Whoever was chosen for sequencing had shown CD8+CD57+ cell expansion by flow cytometry. Sequenced input: sorted CD4+, CD8+, or CD8+CD57+ T cells (not recorded which) from PBMCs. These receptors all come from a human donor with aplastic anemia.

This clonotype appeared a few times. This chain connects TRBV7-2 to TRBJ2-3; tentatively, D is TRBD1 or TRBD2 (5 bases each). The CDR3 is 17 residues long. V was shortened by 4 bases and J by 6 bases, with 23 bases between the two germline ends. CDR1 is SGHTA, CDR2 FQGNSA, per germline. CDR3 sequence reads: CASSSPSLGTPADTQYF. CDR3 in DNA: TGTGCCAGCAGCTCCCCTTCTCTCGGGACGCCCGCCGATACGCAGTATTTT.

DNA of the CDR3: TGTGCCAGCAGTGAAGGTGGCAGGGAAGAGACCCAGTACTTC. Protein: CASSEGGREETQYF. J is TRBJ2-5 and V is TRBV6-5; a possible D gene is TRBD1 (5 bases). The CDR3 extends over 14 amino acids. Germline CDR1 is MNHEY and CDR2 is SVGAGI. V was clipped by 5 bases and J by 3 bases, with 13 bases between them.

This clonotype was recorded at least ten times. The chain joins TRBV9 to TRBJ2-5; no firm D call. The CDR3 totals 12 residues. V was cut by 8 bases and J by 4 bases, with 12 bases left in between. CDR1 and CDR2 from the germline V gene are SGDLS and YYNGEE. CDR3 nucleotides: TGTGCCAGAGATCCCTTCGGAGAGACCCAGTACTTC. This encodes CARDPFGETQYF.

This clonotype was seen repeatedly, ten times or more. The chain has TRBV6-5 and TRBJ2-7; weak D call: TRBD1 (6 bases). V was pared by 2 bases and J by 0 bases, with 8 bases between. Germline CDR1 is MNHEY and CDR2 is SVGAGI. The CDR3 totals 14 residues. This CDR3 reads CASSYRDNSYEQYF. CDR3 nucleotides: TGTGCCAGCAGTTACAGGGACAACTCCTACGAGCAGTACTTC.

This rearrangement joins TRBV10-1 to TRBJ1-4, with D perhaps matching TRBD1 (6 bases). Trimming left V 5 bases short and J 8 bases short, with 18 bases between. CDR1 and CDR2 from the germline V gene are WNHNN and SYGVQD (reference sequence). This CDR3 is 15 amino acids long. The CDR3 nucleotides read TGCGCCAGCAGTTACAATGGGGGCGCGAGGGAAAAACTGTTTTTT. Translation gives CASSYNGGAREKLFF.

This rearrangement joins TRBV7-3 to TRBJ2-7, with 12 bases aligning to TRBD2. The CDR3 sequence is 14 residues long. J was trimmed by 5 bases and V by 4 bases; bases with no gene match: 3. The V gene's germline CDR1 is SGHTA and CDR2 FQGTGA. The CDR3 DNA sequence: TGTGCCAGCAGCTCTAGCGGGGGGGCCGACGAGCAGTACTTC. This encodes CASSSSGGADEQYF.

This clonotype was counted ten times or more. The chain is built from TRBV14 and TRBJ2-5, with D perhaps matching TRBD1 (6 bases). Trimming took 4 bases from V and 0 from J, leaving 12 bases between them. The CDR3 spans 15 residues. Germline V CDR1 and CDR2: SGHDN, FVKESK. As DNA, the CDR3 is TGTGCCAGCAGCCCGCACCAGGGGAACCAAGAGACCCAGTACTTC. Protein product: CASSPHQGNQETQYF.

This clonotype appeared a few times. The V and J genes are TRBV13 and TRBJ2-7; D remains ambiguous. The ends were cut back, 0 bases at V and 4 bases at J, with 4 bases in the middle. Looked up from germline, CDR1 is PRHDT and CDR2 is FYEKMQ (reference sequence). CDR3 length: 12 residues. DNA for the CDR3: TGTGCCAGCAGCTTAGGCCAGTACGAGCAGTACTTC. It encodes CASSLGQYEQYF. The complete variable domain, with remaining parts taken from reference TRBV13 and TRBJ2-7, reads AAGVIQSPRHLIKEKRETATLKCYPIPRHDTVYWYQQGPGQDPQFLISFYEKMQSDKGSIPDRFSAQQFSDYHSELNMSSLELGDSALYFCASSLGQYEQYFGPGTRLTVT.

The rearrangement links TRBV11-3 to TRBJ2-1; the D is unclear. This CDR3 has 14 residues. The germline V gene has CDR1 SGHNT and CDR2 YENEEA. Trimming took off 2 bases at V and 7 bases at J, with 12 bases between the two ends. The CDR3 coding sequence is TGTGCCAGCAGCTTATCTTTAGTGGAGAATGAGCAGTTCTTC. It is translated as CASSLSLVENEQFF.

The chain joins TRBV7-2 to TRBJ1-2; no definite D call. Deletions cut 5 bases from V and 8 bases from J, with 15 bases between. The germline V gene encodes CDR1 SGHTA and CDR2 FQGNSA. The CDR3 length is 13 residues. The CDR3 DNA reads as TGTGCCAGCAGCAAAGACCTGGTTGAGGGCTACACCTTC. Translated, it gives CASSKDLVEGYTF.

This clonotype was recorded many times. The chain recombines TRBV6-5 with TRBJ1-1; TRBD1 might be the D (6 bases). V shed 3 bases and J shed 1 base, with 9 bases lying between them. The length of the CDR3 is 14 residues. Germline loops: CDR1 MNHEY, CDR2 SVGAGI. CDR3 amino acids: CASSYGGANTEAFF. The CDR3 coding sequence is TGTGCCAGCAGTTATGGGGGGGCGAACACTGAAGCTTTCTTT.

At least ten counts were recorded for this clonotype. A much bigger clone sits one base away, suggesting this may be a read error. The CDR3 loop reads CASSSGTNYGYTF. CDR3 nucleotide sequence: TGTGCCAGCAGCTCAGGGACTAACTATGGCTACACCTTC. V is TRBV3-1 and J is TRBJ1-2; D may be TRBD1 (5 bases). V was shortened by 5 bases and J by 0 bases, with 7 bases between the two germline ends. This CDR3 has 13 amino acids. Germline CDR1 and CDR2: LGHDT and YNNKEL (reference sequence).

This clonotype was observed at least ten times. This chain joins TRBV3-1 and TRBJ1-5; 9 bases are shared with TRBD1. Germline values: CDR1 LGHDT, CDR2 YNNKEL (reference sequence). Trimming removed 3 bases from V and 7 bases from J; junction bases left unmatched: 7. This CDR3 has 15 residues. CDR3 in DNA: TGTGCCAGCAGCCAGTTTACAGGGGGCGGGCAGCCCCAGCATTTT. Encoded protein: CASSQFTGGGQPQHF.

On this clonotype itself: This may stem from a read error, because a much larger clone lies one nucleotide away. V usage is TRBV24-1 and J usage is TRBJ2-7, with TRBD2 identical over 8 bases. The CDR3 sequence is 17 residues long. The J segment lost 7 bases and the V segment lost 4 bases, leaving 17 bases of the junction unmatched. From germline, CDR1 is KGHDR and CDR2 SFDVKD. The CDR3 nucleotides are TGTGCCACCAGTGACTTAAACGGGAGGGCCCGATTGGGTGAGCAGTACTTC. This encodes CATSDLNGRARLGEQYF.

V is TRBV6-5 and J is TRBJ1-6; 7 bases fit TRBD1. The CDR3 extends over 11 amino acids. Germline CDR1 MNHEY, CDR2 SVGAGI. The CDR3 protein is CGSRGNSPLHF. The DNA of the CDR3 is TGTGGGAGCAGGGGGAATTCACCCCTCCACTTT.

The V and J genes are TRBV3-1 and TRBJ1-2; 8 nucleotides agree with TRBD1. The CDR3 totals 15 residues. Germline CDR1 reads LGHDT; CDR2 reads YNNKEL (reference sequence). The ends lost 3 bases at V and 2 bases at J; junction bases unmatched: 5. CDR3 in amino acids: CASSQTGQANYGYTF. In DNA form, the CDR3 reads TGTGCCAGCAGCCAGACGGGACAGGCAAACTATGGCTACACCTTC. Drawing the rest from reference TRBV3-1 and TRBJ1-2, the complete variable domain is DTAVSQTPKYLVTQMGNDKSIKCEQNLGHDTMYWYKQDSKKFLKIMFSYNNKELIINETVPNRFSPKSPDKAHLNLHINSLELGDSAVYFCASSQTGQANYGYTFGSGTRLTVV.

The V call is TRBV7-2, the J call TRBJ1-1; 7 nucleotides align to TRBD1. The CDR3 consists of 14 residues. Germline V gene lookup returns CDR1 SGHTA and CDR2 FQGNSA. V lost 7 bases and J lost 4; bases outside the gene matches: 9. Here the CDR3 reads CASKRSGGITEAFF. As DNA, the CDR3 is TGTGCCAGCAAACGCTCAGGGGGAATCACTGAAGCTTTCTTT.

This clonotype was seen at least ten times. The chain recombines TRBV7-2 with TRBJ2-1; a possible D gene is TRBD2 (6 bases). This CDR3 comprises 15 residues. Per the germline V gene, CDR1 is SGHTA and CDR2 is FQGNSA. V was trimmed by 2 bases and J by 4 bases, leaving 12 bases between them. The chain's CDR3 is CASSLMRGRYNEQFF. CDR3 DNA: TGTGCCAGCAGCTTAATGCGGGGCCGTTACAATGAGCAGTTCTTC.

This clonotype was recorded many times. V is TRBV12-3 or TRBV12-4 and J is TRBJ2-5; D may be TRBD1 (6 bases). The V end lost 5 bases, the J end lost 5 bases, and 15 bases lay between the germline ends. The CDR3 has 14 amino acids. CDR3 sequence: CASSHVTGWETQYF. The DNA of the CDR3 is TGTGCCAGCAGTCACGTAACAGGGTGGGAGACCCAGTACTTC.

The chain is built from TRBV2 and TRBJ1-5; D is possibly TRBD1 (6 bases). V was clipped by 6 bases and J by 4 bases, with 10 bases between them. Germline CDR1 is SNHLY and CDR2 is FYNNEI. CDR3 length: 13 residues. The CDR3 DNA sequence: TGTGCCAGCAGCCCCGGACAGAATCAGCCCCAGCATTTT. Residues: CASSPGQNQPQHF.

The chain joins TRBV5-6 to TRBJ2-7; TRBD2 matches at 8 bases. The CDR3 has 14 residues. V lost 4 bases and J lost 6; bases outside the gene matches: 9. The germline V gene has CDR1 SGHDT and CDR2 YYEEEE. The CDR3 loop is CASSAGGVMGEQYF. The CDR3, as DNA: TGTGCCAGCAGCGCCGGGGGGGTTATGGGCGAGCAGTACTTC.

The rearrangement uses TRBV24-1 and TRBJ1-1, with TRBD1 identical over 7 bases. Germline V gives CDR1 KGHDR, CDR2 SFDVKD. CDR3 length equals 20 residues. Trimming cost V 11 bases and J 7 bases; bases outside gene matches: 33. CDR3 sequence: CASVAGRDRDLFVRTGEAFF. In DNA form, the CDR3 reads TGTGCCAGTGTTGCTGGCCGCGACAGGGATCTATTTGTGAGAACTGGTGAAGCTTTCTTT.

The chain links TRBV19 to TRBJ2-7, with 8 bases matching TRBD1. CDR3 length: 15 amino acids. V was clipped by 5 bases and J by 3 bases; unmatched bases: 9. Germline assignment: CDR1 LNHDA and CDR2 SQIVND (reference sequence). This CDR3 reads CASSFDRGPIYEQYF. CDR3 nucleotides: TGTGCCAGTAGTTTCGACAGGGGACCCATCTACGAGCAGTACTTC.

This clonotype occurred many times. The chain has TRBV5-1 and TRBJ1-5; tentative D call: TRBD1 (5 bases). The V end lost 4 bases, the J end lost 3 bases, and 8 bases lay between the germline ends. CDR1 is SGHRS and CDR2 is YFSETQ in the germline V gene. There are 13 residues in the CDR3. The CDR3 loop reads CASSPGANQPQHF. CDR3 nucleotide sequence: TGCGCCAGCAGCCCCGGGGCCAATCAGCCCCAGCATTTT.